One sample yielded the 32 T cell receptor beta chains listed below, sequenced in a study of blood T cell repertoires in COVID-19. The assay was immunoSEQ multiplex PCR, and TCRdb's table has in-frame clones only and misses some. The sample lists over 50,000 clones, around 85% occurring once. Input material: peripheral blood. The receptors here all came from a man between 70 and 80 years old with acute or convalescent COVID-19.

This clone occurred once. The CDR3 spells CASSRQGTNTEAFF. The CDR3 DNA is TGCGCCAGCAGTCGTCAGGGGACGAACACTGAAGCTTTCTTT. V usage is TRBV4-1 and J usage is TRBJ1-1, with a weak D call TRBD1 (6 bases). Germline V CDR1 and CDR2: MGHRA, YSYEKL. The ends were cut back, 6 bases at V and 1 base at J, with 12 bases in the middle. There are 14 residues in the CDR3.

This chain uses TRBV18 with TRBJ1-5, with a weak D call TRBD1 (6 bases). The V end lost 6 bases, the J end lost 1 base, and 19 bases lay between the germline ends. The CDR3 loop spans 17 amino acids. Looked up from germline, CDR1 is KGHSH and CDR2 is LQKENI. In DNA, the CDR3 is TGTGCCAGCTCCCCTCGGGGGGGCGTCGGAAGCAATCAGCCCCAGCATTTT. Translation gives CASSPRGGVGSNQPQHF.

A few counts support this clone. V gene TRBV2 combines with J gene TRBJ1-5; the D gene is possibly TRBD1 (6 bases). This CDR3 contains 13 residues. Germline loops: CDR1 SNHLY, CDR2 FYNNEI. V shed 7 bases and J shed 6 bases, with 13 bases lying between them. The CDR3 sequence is CASKEQGSQPQHF. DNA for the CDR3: TGTGCCAGCAAGGAACAGGGTAGTCAGCCCCAGCATTTT.

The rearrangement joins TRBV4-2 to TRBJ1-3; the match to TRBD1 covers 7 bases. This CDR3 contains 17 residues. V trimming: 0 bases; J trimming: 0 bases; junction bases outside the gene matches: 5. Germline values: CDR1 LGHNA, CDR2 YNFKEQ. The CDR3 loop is CASSQDQSGGSGNTIYF. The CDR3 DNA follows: TGTGCCAGCAGCCAAGATCAGTCAGGGGGCTCTGGAAACACCATATATTTT.

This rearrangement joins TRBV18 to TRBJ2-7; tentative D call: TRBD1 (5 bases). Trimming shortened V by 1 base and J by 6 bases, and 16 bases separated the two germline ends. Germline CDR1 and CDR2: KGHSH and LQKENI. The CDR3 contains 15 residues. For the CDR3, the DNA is TGTGCCAGCTCACCACAACAAGGGGCGCATGGCGAGCAGTACTTC. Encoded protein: CASSPQQGAHGEQYF.

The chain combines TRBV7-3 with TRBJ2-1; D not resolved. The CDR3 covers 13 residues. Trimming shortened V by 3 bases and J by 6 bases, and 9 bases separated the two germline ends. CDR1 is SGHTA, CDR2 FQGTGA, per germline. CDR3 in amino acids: CASSFVHGNEQFF. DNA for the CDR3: TGTGCCAGCAGCTTCGTTCACGGCAATGAGCAGTTCTTC.

CDR3 nucleotides: TGTGCCAGCAAACTAGCGGGGGGGGAGACCCAGTACTTC. This sequence encodes CASKLAGGETQYF. The V and J genes are TRBV6-5 and TRBJ2-5, with 13 nucleotides matching TRBD2. Germline V CDR1 and CDR2: MNHEY, SVGAGI. V shed 7 bases and J 5 bases; nucleotides not matched to a gene: 1. The CDR3 sequence is 13 residues long.

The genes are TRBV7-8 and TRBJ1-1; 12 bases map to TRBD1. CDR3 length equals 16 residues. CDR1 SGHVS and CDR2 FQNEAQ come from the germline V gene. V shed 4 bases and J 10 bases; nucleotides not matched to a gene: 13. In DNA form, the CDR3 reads TGTGCCAGCAGCTCCATTTTTGGGACAGGGGGCGTTGGAGCTTTCTTT. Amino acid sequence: CASSSIFGTGGVGAFF.

CDR3 in amino acids: CASSQQVNEKLFF. The CDR3 DNA follows: TGTGCCAGCAGCCAGCAGGTTAATGAAAAACTGTTTTTT. The rearrangement links TRBV7-2 to TRBJ1-4; D remains ambiguous. Per germline, CDR1 SGHTA and CDR2 FQGNSA. The CDR3 runs to 13 residues. Trimming shortened V by 5 bases and J by 4 bases, and 8 bases separated the two germline ends. The full variable domain, with the rest looked up from reference TRBV7-2 and TRBJ1-4, is GAGVSQSPSNKVTEKGKDVELRCDPISGHTALYWYRQSLGQGLEFLIYFQGNSAPDKSGLPSDRFSAERTGGSVSTLTIQRTQQEDSAVYLCASSQQVNEKLFFGSGTQLSVL.

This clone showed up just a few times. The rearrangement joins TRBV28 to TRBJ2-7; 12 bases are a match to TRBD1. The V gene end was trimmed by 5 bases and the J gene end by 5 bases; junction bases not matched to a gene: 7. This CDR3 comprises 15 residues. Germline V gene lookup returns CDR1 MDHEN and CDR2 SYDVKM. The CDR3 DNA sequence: TGTGCCAGCAGTCCTCCGGGGACAGGGGGCCACGAGCAGTACTTC. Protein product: CASSPPGTGGHEQYF. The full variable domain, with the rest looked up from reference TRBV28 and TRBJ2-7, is DVKVTQSSRYLVKRTGEKVFLECVQDMDHENMFWYRQDPGLGLRLIYFSYDVKMKEKGDIPEGYSVSREKKERFSLILESASTNQTSMYLCASSPPGTGGHEQYFGPGTRLTVT.

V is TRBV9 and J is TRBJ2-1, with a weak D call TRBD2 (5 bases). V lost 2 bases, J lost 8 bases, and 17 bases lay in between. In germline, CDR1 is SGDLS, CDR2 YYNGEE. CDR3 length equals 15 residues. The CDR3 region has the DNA TGTGCCAGCAGCGTCGGGGAAGGGAACACGGATGAGCAGTTCTTC. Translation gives CASSVGEGNTDEQFF. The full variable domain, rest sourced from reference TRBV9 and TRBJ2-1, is DSGVTQTPKHLITATGQRVTLRCSPRSGDLSVYWYQQSLDQGLQFLIQYYNGEERAKGNILERFSAQQFPDLHSELNLSSLELGDSALYFCASSVGEGNTDEQFFGPGTRLTVL.

CDR3: CASSLDRGAGANVLTF. CDR3 in DNA: TGCGCCAGCAGCTTGGACAGGGGGGCTGGGGCCAACGTCCTGACTTTC. The chain links TRBV5-1 to TRBJ2-6; 8 positions agree with TRBD1. This CDR3 is built from 16 residues. Germline trimming cut 0 bases from V and 2 bases from J; bases unmatched to any gene: 1. Germline assignment: CDR1 SGHRS and CDR2 YFSETQ.

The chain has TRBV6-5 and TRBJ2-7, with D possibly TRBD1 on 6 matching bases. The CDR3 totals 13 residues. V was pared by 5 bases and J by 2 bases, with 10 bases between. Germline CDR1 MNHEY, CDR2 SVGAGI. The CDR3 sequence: CASSTGTTYEQYF. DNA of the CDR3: TGTGCCAGCAGTACCGGGACAACCTACGAGCAGTACTTC.

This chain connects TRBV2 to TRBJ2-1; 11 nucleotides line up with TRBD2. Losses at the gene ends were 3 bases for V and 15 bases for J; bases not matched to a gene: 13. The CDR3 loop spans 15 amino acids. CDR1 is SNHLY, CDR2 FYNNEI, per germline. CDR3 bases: TGTGCCAGCAGTGAGATTAGCGGGGGGGAGGTGGGTCTGTTCTTC. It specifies CASSEISGGEVGLFF.

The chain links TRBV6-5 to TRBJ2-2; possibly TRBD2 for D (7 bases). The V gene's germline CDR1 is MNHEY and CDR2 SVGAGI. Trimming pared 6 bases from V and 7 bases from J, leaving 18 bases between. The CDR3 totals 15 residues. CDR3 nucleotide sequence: TGTGCCAGCAGGCCGAGGGGGGGCACCGGCGGGGAGCTGTTTTTT. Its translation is CASRPRGGTGGELFF.

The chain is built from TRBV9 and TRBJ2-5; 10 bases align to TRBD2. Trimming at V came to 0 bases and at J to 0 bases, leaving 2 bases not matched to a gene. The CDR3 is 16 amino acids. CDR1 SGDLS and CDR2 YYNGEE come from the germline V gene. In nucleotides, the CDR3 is TGTGCCAGCAGCGTAGATAGCGGGGGGTACCAAGAGACCCAGTACTTC. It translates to CASSVDSGGYQETQYF.

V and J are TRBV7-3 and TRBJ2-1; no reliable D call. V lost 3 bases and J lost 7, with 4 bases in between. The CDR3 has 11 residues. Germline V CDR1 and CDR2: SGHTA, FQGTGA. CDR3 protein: CASSLSNEQFF. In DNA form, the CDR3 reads TGTGCCAGCAGCTTGAGTAATGAGCAGTTCTTC.

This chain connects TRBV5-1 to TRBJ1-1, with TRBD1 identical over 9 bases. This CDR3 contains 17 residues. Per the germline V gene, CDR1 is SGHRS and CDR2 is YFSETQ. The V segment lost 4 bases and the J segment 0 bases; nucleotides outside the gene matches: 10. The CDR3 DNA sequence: TGCGCCAGCAGCGAAGACAGGGGGGATTTTCTGAACACTGAAGCTTTCTTT. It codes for CASSEDRGDFLNTEAFF.

The CDR3 region has the DNA TGTGCCAGCAGCTTGGGAACAGGGGCAATCCTCGGGGAGCTGTTTTTT. It specifies CASSLGTGAILGELFF. The chain uses TRBV5-4 and TRBJ2-2, with 7 bases aligning to TRBD1. Germline V lookup: CDR1 SGHNT, CDR2 YYREEE (reference sequence). The CDR3 runs 16 residues. V dropped 0 bases and J dropped 7; count of bases not matched to a gene: 9.

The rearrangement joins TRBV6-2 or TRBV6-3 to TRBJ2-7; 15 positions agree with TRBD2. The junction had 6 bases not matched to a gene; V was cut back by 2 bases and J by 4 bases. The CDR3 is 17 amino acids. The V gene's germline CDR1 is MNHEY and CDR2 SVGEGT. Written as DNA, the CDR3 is TGTGCCAGCAGTTACCGTGGACTAGCGGGGGGGCGGTACGAGCAGTACTTC. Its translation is CASSYRGLAGGRYEQYF.

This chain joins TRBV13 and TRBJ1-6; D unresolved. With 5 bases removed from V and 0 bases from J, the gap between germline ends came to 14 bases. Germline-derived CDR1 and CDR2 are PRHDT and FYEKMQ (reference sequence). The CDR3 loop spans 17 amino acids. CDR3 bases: TGTGCCAGCAGCCGGAACAGCCTAACCTCCTATAATTCACCCCTCCACTTT. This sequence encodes CASSRNSLTSYNSPLHF.

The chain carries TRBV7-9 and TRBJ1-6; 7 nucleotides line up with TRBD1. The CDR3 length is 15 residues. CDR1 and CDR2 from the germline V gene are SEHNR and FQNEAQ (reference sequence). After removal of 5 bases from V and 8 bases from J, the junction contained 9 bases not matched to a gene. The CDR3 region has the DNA TGTGCCAGCAGCCCCAGGACAGGAGGGGATTCACCCCTCCACTTT. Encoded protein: CASSPRTGGDSPLHF.

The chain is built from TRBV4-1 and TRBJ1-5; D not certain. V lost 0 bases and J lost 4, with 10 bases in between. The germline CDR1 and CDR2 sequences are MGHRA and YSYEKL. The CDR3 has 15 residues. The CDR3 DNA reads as TGCGCCAGCAGCCAAGATTACAGAAGAAATCAGCCCCAGCATTTT. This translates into CASSQDYRRNQPQHF.

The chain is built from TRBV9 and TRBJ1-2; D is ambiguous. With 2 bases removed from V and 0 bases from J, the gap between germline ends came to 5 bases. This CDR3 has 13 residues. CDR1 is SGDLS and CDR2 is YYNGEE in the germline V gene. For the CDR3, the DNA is TGTGCCAGCAGCGTCGGGTCTAACTATGGCTACACCTTC. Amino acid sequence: CASSVGSNYGYTF. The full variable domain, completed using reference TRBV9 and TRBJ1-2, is DSGVTQTPKHLITATGQRVTLRCSPRSGDLSVYWYQQSLDQGLQFLIQYYNGEERAKGNILERFSAQQFPDLHSELNLSSLELGDSALYFCASSVGSNYGYTFGSGTRLTVV.

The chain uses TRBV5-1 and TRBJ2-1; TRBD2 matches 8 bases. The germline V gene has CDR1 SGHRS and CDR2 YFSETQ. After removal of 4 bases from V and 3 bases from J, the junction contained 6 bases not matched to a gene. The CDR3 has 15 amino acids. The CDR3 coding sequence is TGCGCCAGCAGCCCCGCCCGGGGGGGCTACAATGAGCAGTTCTTC. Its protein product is CASSPARGGYNEQFF. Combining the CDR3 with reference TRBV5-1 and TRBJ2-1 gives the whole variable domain KAGVTQTPRYLIKTRGQQVTLSCSPISGHRSVSWYQQTPGQGLQFLFEYFSETQRNKGNFPGRFSGRQFSNSRSEMNVSTLELGDSALYLCASSPARGGYNEQFFGPGTRLTVL.

CDR3: CASSEGPTDTQYF. The DNA of the CDR3 is TGTGCCAGCAGTGAAGGGCCCACAGATACGCAGTATTTT. The J gene is TRBJ2-3, the V gene TRBV6-1, with unresolved D. The CDR3 loop spans 13 amino acids. Trimming took 1 base from V and 2 from J, leaving 4 bases between them. Germline lookup yields CDR1 MNHNS and CDR2 SASEGT.

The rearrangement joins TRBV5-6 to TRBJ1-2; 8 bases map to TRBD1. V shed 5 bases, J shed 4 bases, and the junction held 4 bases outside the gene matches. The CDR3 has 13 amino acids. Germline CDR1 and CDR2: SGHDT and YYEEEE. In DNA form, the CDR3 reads TGTGCCAGCAGTGACAGGGGTGGCTATGGCTACACCTTC. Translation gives CASSDRGGYGYTF.

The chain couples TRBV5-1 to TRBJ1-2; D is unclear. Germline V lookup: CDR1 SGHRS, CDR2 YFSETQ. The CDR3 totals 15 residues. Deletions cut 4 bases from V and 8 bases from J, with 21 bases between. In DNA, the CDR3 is TGCGCCAGCAGCCATTCTTCAGGACTTGTGAACGGCTACACCTTC. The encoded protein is CASSHSSGLVNGYTF. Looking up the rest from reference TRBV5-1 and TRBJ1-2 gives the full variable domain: KAGVTQTPRYLIKTRGQQVTLSCSPISGHRSVSWYQQTPGQGLQFLFEYFSETQRNKGNFPGRFSGRQFSNSRSEMNVSTLELGDSALYLCASSHSSGLVNGYTFGSGTRLTVV.

CDR3 in DNA: TGCGCCAGCAGTGAGTCGACGACTAGCGGGGGGGTAGCCAAAAACATTCAGTACTTC. Its translation is CASSESTTSGGVAKNIQYF. The genes are TRBV10-1 and TRBJ2-4; TRBD2 matches 14 bases. Germline V gene lookup returns CDR1 WNHNN and CDR2 SYGVQD (reference sequence). This CDR3 region has 19 residues. The ends lost 0 bases at V and 0 bases at J; junction bases unmatched: 4.

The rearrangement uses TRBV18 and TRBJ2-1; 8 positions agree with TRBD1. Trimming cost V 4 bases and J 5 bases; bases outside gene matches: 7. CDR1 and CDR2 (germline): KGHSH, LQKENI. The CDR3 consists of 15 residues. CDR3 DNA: TGTGCCAGCTCACTACGACAGGGGTTGAACAATGAGCAGTTCTTC. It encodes CASSLRQGLNNEQFF.

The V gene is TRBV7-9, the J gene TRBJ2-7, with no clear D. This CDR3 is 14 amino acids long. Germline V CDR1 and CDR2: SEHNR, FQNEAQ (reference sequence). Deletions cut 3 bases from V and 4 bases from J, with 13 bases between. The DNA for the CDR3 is TGTGCCAGCAGCTTTGAGGATGACGGTTACGAGCAGTACTTC. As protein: CASSFEDDGYEQYF.

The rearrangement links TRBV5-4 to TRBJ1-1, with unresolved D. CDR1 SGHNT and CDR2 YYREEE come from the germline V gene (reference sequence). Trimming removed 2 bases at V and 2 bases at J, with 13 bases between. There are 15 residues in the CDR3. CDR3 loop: CASSFRRTDNTEAFF. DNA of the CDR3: TGTGCCAGCAGCTTTAGGAGGACCGACAACACTGAAGCTTTCTTT.